The 29 T cell receptor beta chains listed next were all sequenced from one sample in a study of T cell responses to AZD1222 COVID-19 vaccine. Sequenced by immunoSEQ multiplex PCR; TCRdb stores in-frame clones only, minus some. This sample yields roughly 82,000 clones, of which more than 75% are seen a single time; 13% belongs to the top ten. The material was peripheral blood, obtained on day 0 of AZD1222 vaccination. The source is an adult in good health.

The chain recombines TRBV6-5 with TRBJ1-1, with D possibly being TRBD1 (5 bases). CDR1 and CDR2 from the germline V gene are MNHEY and SVGAGI. V was clipped by 2 bases and J by 4 bases, with 8 bases between them. The CDR3 extends over 13 amino acids. CDR3 nucleotide sequence: TGTGCCAGCAGTTACGGAACAGGCACTGAAGCTTTCTTT. Translated: CASSYGTGTEAFF.

This chain connects TRBV19 to TRBJ1-4; tentative D call: TRBD1 (5 bases). This CDR3 comprises 16 residues. Trimming cost V 5 bases and J 8 bases, with 21 bases left between them. CDR1 and CDR2 from the germline V gene are LNHDA and SQIVND (reference sequence). CDR3 in DNA: TGTGCCAGTAGTCGTTCCGTTAGGGGCACTCAAGAAAAACTGTTTTTT. Translating gives CASSRSVRGTQEKLFF.

The V gene is TRBV24-1, the J gene TRBJ2-2; D gene uncertain. The germline V gene has CDR1 KGHDR and CDR2 SFDVKD. Trimming took off 7 bases at V and 6 bases at J, with 5 bases between the two ends. The CDR3 consists of 11 residues. This chain's CDR3 is CATRMAGELFF. CDR3 nucleotides: TGTGCCACCAGAATGGCCGGGGAGCTGTTTTTT.

The chain links TRBV5-1 to TRBJ2-7, with TRBD1 identical over 8 bases. In germline, CDR1 is SGHRS, CDR2 YFSETQ. There are 16 residues in the CDR3. V was clipped by 3 bases and J by 0 bases; unmatched bases: 8. CDR3: CASSSTEGTGSYEQYF. The CDR3 nucleotides are TGCGCCAGCAGCTCGACCGAGGGGACAGGCTCCTACGAGCAGTACTTC.

V gene TRBV4-1 combines with J gene TRBJ1-5; D unclear. Trimming removed 2 bases at V and 6 bases at J, with 11 bases between. CDR1 is MGHRA, CDR2 YSYEKL, per germline. CDR3 length: 14 amino acids. CDR3 residues: CASSQTSVLQPQHF. CDR3 bases: TGCGCCAGCAGCCAAACATCGGTTCTTCAGCCCCAGCATTTT.

The V and J genes are TRBV6-2 or TRBV6-3 and TRBJ2-1, with 11 bases fitting TRBD2. The germline V gene encodes CDR1 MNHEY and CDR2 SVGEGT. The CDR3 loop spans 17 amino acids. The V segment lost 0 bases and the J segment 4 bases; nucleotides outside the gene matches: 5. CDR3 residues: CASSYSGTSGLYNEQFF. CDR3 bases: TGTGCCAGCAGTTACTCTGGGACTAGCGGTTTATACAATGAGCAGTTCTTC.

The chain joins TRBV2 to TRBJ1-5, with D unclear. CDR3 length: 14 amino acids. With 5 bases removed from V and 7 bases from J, the gap between germline ends came to 15 bases. Germline CDR1 SNHLY, CDR2 FYNNEI. The CDR3 reads CASSTRVERQPQHF. DNA of the CDR3: TGTGCCAGCAGTACGAGGGTAGAAAGACAGCCCCAGCATTTT.

This clone was detected a few times. The chain uses TRBV15 and TRBJ1-3; 10 positions match TRBD1. The CDR3 has 14 amino acids. Per germline, CDR1 LNHNV and CDR2 YYDKDF (reference sequence). J was trimmed by 8 bases and V by 1 base; bases with no gene match: 2. The CDR3 here is CATSRGTGGYTIYF. The CDR3 region has the DNA TGTGCCACCAGCAGAGGGACAGGGGGTTACACCATATATTTT.

The rearrangement uses TRBV10-3 and TRBJ2-7; weak D call: TRBD1 (6 bases). CDR3 length equals 15 residues. V was clipped by 5 bases and J by 7 bases, with 21 bases between them. From germline, CDR1 is ENHRY and CDR2 SYGVKD. CDR3 DNA sequence: TGTGCCATCAGTTACAGGGACCCGCAGTGGGGAGAGCAGTACTTC. Translation: CAISYRDPQWGEQYF.

This clone has just a few counts. This chain joins TRBV29-1 and TRBJ1-2; a possible D gene is TRBD1 (5 bases). Germline CDR1 and CDR2: SQVTM and ANQGSEA. The CDR3 covers 12 residues. Trimming pared 4 bases from V and 2 bases from J, leaving 8 bases between. The CDR3 DNA sequence: TGCAGCGTTGGAGACAGAAACTATGGCTACACCTTC. As protein: CSVGDRNYGYTF.

The chain employs TRBV20-1 and TRBJ2-1; 10 bases are shared with TRBD1. Germline trimming cut 3 bases from V and 4 bases from J; bases unmatched to any gene: 3. Germline V gene sequence: CDR1 DFQATT, CDR2 SNEGSKA (reference sequence). This CDR3 spans 14 amino acids. CDR3 bases: TGCAGTGCTAGTAGGACAGGGGGATACAATGAGCAGTTCTTC. This gives the protein CSASRTGGYNEQFF.

This chain links TRBV4-1 with TRBJ2-2, with a weak D call TRBD2 (6 bases). V was cut by 3 bases and J by 4 bases, with 9 bases left in between. CDR1 and CDR2 (germline): MGHRA, YSYEKL. This CDR3 spans 14 amino acids. The CDR3 loop reads CASSHGTLTGELFF. CDR3 DNA sequence: TGCGCCAGCAGCCACGGGACTCTCACCGGGGAGCTGTTTTTT.

The chain combines TRBV6-2 or TRBV6-3 with TRBJ2-3, with unresolved D. The CDR3 is 15 amino acids. Between the trimmed V and J ends, which lost 6 bases and 4 bases, there was a span of 17 bases. Per germline, CDR1 MNHEY and CDR2 SVGEGT. For the CDR3, the DNA is TGTGCCAGCAGCCCAAAGGATCAGCCCCCAGATACGCAGTATTTT. Its translation: CASSPKDQPPDTQYF.

The CDR3 sequence: CASSFLPGGETQYF. CDR3 coding DNA: TGTGCCAGCAGTTTTCTCCCGGGCGGAGAGACCCAGTACTTC. The rearrangement links TRBV28 to TRBJ2-5; D uncertain. This CDR3 has 14 residues. Trimming removed 3 bases from V and 4 bases from J, with 12 bases in between. In germline, CDR1 is MDHEN, CDR2 SYDVKM.

The chain couples TRBV19 to TRBJ2-7; D unclear. The germline V and J ends were trimmed by 5 bases and 3 bases, with 20 bases remaining between them. The CDR3 has 16 residues. Germline V gives CDR1 LNHDA, CDR2 SQIVND (reference sequence). CDR3 region: CASSLSGFGPSYEQYF. In DNA, the CDR3 is TGTGCCAGTAGTTTGTCAGGATTCGGACCCAGCTACGAGCAGTACTTC.

The rearrangement links TRBV7-2 to TRBJ1-2; 7 nucleotides line up with TRBD1. The CDR3 runs 17 residues. After removal of 5 bases from V and 2 bases from J, the junction contained 14 bases not matched to a gene. CDR1 SGHTA and CDR2 FQGNSA come from the germline V gene. The CDR3 region is CASSPSPTGPLNYGYTF. DNA of the CDR3: TGTGCCAGCAGCCCCTCCCCGACAGGGCCTCTAAACTATGGCTACACCTTC. Full variable domain (rest looked up from reference TRBV7-2 and TRBJ1-2): GAGVSQSPSNKVTEKGKDVELRCDPISGHTALYWYRQSLGQGLEFLIYFQGNSAPDKSGLPSDRFSAERTGGSVSTLTIQRTQQEDSAVYLCASSPSPTGPLNYGYTFGSGTRLTVV.

The chain employs TRBV7-6 and TRBJ1-2, with TRBD1 identical over 9 bases. Germline loops: CDR1 SGHVS, CDR2 FNYEAQ. The J segment lost 8 bases and the V segment lost 5 bases, leaving 6 bases of the junction unmatched. The CDR3 totals 13 residues. The CDR3 loop reads CASSQDRGEGYTF. The CDR3, as DNA: TGTGCCAGCAGCCAGGACAGGGGAGAGGGCTACACCTTC.

The chain combines TRBV7-2 with TRBJ2-7, with unresolved D. This CDR3 is 13 amino acids long. CDR1 is SGHTA and CDR2 is FQGNSA in the germline V gene. V was trimmed by 5 bases and J by 3 bases, leaving 11 bases between them. The CDR3 protein is CASSRTFFYEQYF. In DNA form, the CDR3 reads TGTGCCAGCAGCAGGACGTTTTTCTACGAGCAGTACTTC.

This chain joins TRBV5-5 and TRBJ2-7; 8 bases are shared with TRBD1. Germline values: CDR1 SGHKS, CDR2 YYEKEE (reference sequence). The ends lost 2 bases at V and 4 bases at J; junction bases unmatched: 8. The CDR3 loop spans 15 amino acids. CDR3: CASSFWQGAEYEQYF. Written as DNA, the CDR3 is TGTGCCAGCAGCTTTTGGCAGGGGGCCGAGTACGAGCAGTACTTC.

The count of this clone is one. The chain combines TRBV5-1 with TRBJ1-2; the D is unclear. This CDR3 contains 13 residues. Germline V CDR1 and CDR2: SGHRS, YFSETQ. V lost 1 base, J lost 6 bases, and 10 bases lay in between. The CDR3 DNA sequence: TGCGCCAGCAGCTTGCGTACAGTGGATGGCTACACCTTC. This sequence encodes CASSLRTVDGYTF.

This clone was detected a few times. V usage is TRBV13 and J usage is TRBJ2-5; TRBD1 might be the D (6 bases). The CDR3 is 13 amino acids. V was trimmed by 5 bases and J by 5 bases, leaving 12 bases between them. The germline CDR1 and CDR2 sequences are PRHDT and FYEKMQ (reference sequence). CDR3 sequence (DNA): TGTGCCAGCAGCCGCAGGGGTAAGGAGACCCAGTACTTC. Encoded protein: CASSRRGKETQYF.

The rearrangement links TRBV5-1 to TRBJ2-5; no clear D gene. The V end was cut by 2 bases, the J end by 5 bases, with 10 bases between. Per the germline V gene, CDR1 is SGHRS and CDR2 is YFSETQ. The CDR3 sequence is 13 residues long. Here the CDR3 DNA reads TGCGCCAGCAGCTTTGGTGTTCGGGAGACCCAGTACTTC. Amino acid sequence: CASSFGVRETQYF.

The chain is built from TRBV6-2 or TRBV6-3 and TRBJ2-7, with 14 bases aligning to TRBD2. There are 16 residues in the CDR3. V shed 6 bases, J shed 2 bases, and the junction held 6 bases outside the gene matches. Germline V gives CDR1 MNHEY, CDR2 SVGEGT. The CDR3 is CASSRGLAGGTYEQYF. The CDR3 DNA reads as TGTGCCAGCAGCAGAGGACTAGCGGGGGGAACCTACGAGCAGTACTTC.

The genes are TRBV19 and TRBJ1-5; D gene uncertain. V was trimmed by 5 bases and J by 6 bases, leaving 14 bases between them. Germline values: CDR1 LNHDA, CDR2 SQIVND (reference sequence). The CDR3 length is 14 residues. The CDR3 sequence: CASSLGYNSQPQHF. The CDR3 DNA reads TGTGCCAGTAGTCTGGGGTATAACAGTCAGCCCCAGCATTTT.

This clone is a singleton in its sample. The chain joins TRBV7-6 to TRBJ1-3; D call uncertain. Germline V gives CDR1 SGHVS, CDR2 FNYEAQ. The CDR3 covers 16 residues. V lost 1 base and J lost 3, with 13 bases in between. CDR3 nucleotides: TGTGCCAGCAGCTTAGGGTCGGTGGCGGATGGAAACACCATATATTTT. Encoded protein: CASSLGSVADGNTIYF.

V usage is TRBV4-1 and J usage is TRBJ2-7, with D possibly being TRBD1 (6 bases). The CDR3 is made up of 14 amino acids. Germline V gives CDR1 MGHRA, CDR2 YSYEKL. V was shortened by 4 bases and J by 1 base, with 11 bases between the two germline ends. As DNA, the CDR3 is TGCGCCAGCAGCCGACAAAGGGGGTCCTACGAGCAGTACTTC. Its protein is CASSRQRGSYEQYF.

V is TRBV6-5 and J is TRBJ1-5, with TRBD1 as a possible D gene (6 bases). V was trimmed by 5 bases and J by 1 base, leaving 12 bases between them. This CDR3 contains 15 residues. CDR1 and CDR2 (germline): MNHEY, SVGAGI. CDR3 coding DNA: TGTGCCAGCAGTCCCAAGGACAGAAGCAATCAGCCCCAGCATTTT. This encodes CASSPKDRSNQPQHF.

V usage is TRBV6-5 and J usage is TRBJ2-3, with a weak D call TRBD1 (5 bases). Germline V gives CDR1 MNHEY, CDR2 SVGAGI. The CDR3 runs to 13 residues. Trimming removed 4 bases from V and 1 base from J, with 6 bases in between. The CDR3: CASSLQGTDTQYF. DNA for the CDR3: TGTGCCAGCAGTTTACAGGGCACAGATACGCAGTATTTT.

V usage is TRBV21-1 and J usage is TRBJ1-2. TRBV21-1 is annotated as a pseudogene. The CDR3 is made up of 12 amino acids. CDR3 loop: CASSPGGRGYTF. CDR3 DNA sequence: TGTGCCAGCAGCCCCGGGGGACGGGGCTACACCTTC.